These 19 T cell receptor beta chains originate from one sample sequenced in a study of blood T cell repertoires in COVID-19. Produced via immunoSEQ multiplex PCR; TCRdb's table is partial and in-frame only. The sample records around 300,000 clones, about nine tenths being singletons. The sample consisted of PBMCs or T cells enriched from blood (not recorded which). These receptors came from a woman aged 40-49 years who had recovered from COVID-19.

The chain has TRBV18 and TRBJ2-3, with 8 bases fitting TRBD2. J gave up 0 bases and V 3 bases, and 8 bases lay outside the gene matches. The CDR3 spans 17 residues. From germline, CDR1 is KGHSH and CDR2 LQKENI. This chain's CDR3 is CASSPLSGMTSTDTQYF. The CDR3 bases are TGTGCCAGCTCACCCCTTAGCGGGATGACTAGCACAGATACGCAGTATTTT.

This clone has only a few counts. The V gene is TRBV14, the J gene TRBJ1-4; 7 positions match TRBD1. CDR1 is SGHDN, CDR2 FVKESK, per germline. V shed 4 bases and J 0 bases; nucleotides not matched to a gene: 5. This CDR3 has 16 amino acids. The chain's CDR3 is CASSRYRGSTNEKLFF. The CDR3 DNA is TGTGCCAGCAGCCGATACAGGGGATCAACTAATGAAAAACTGTTTTTT.

This sequence joins TRBV19 and TRBJ2-2; D possibly corresponds to TRBD2 (6 bases). The V end lost 11 bases, the J end lost 0 bases, and 16 bases lay between the germline ends. Germline loops: CDR1 LNHDA, CDR2 SQIVND (reference sequence). The CDR3 has 15 amino acids. CDR3 amino acids: CAGGIAHANTGELFF. In DNA form, the CDR3 reads TGTGCCGGGGGGATAGCGCATGCGAACACCGGGGAGCTGTTTTTT. Complete variable domain (other parts from reference TRBV19 and TRBJ2-2): DGGITQSPKYLFRKEGQNVTLSCEQNLNHDAMYWYRQDPGQGLRLIYYSQIVNDFQKGDIAEGYSVSREKKESFPLTVTSAQKNPTAFYLCAGGIAHANTGELFFGEGSRLTVL.

In nucleotides, the CDR3 is TGTGCCAGTAGTACGATCCTAGCGGGGGGGAAGTATTTT. Translating gives CASSTILAGGKYF. V usage is TRBV19 and J usage is TRBJ2-3; TRBD2 agrees at 12 bases. Trimming at V came to 4 bases and at J to 13 bases, leaving 6 bases not matched to a gene. CDR1 and CDR2 (germline): LNHDA, SQIVND (reference sequence). The CDR3 totals 13 residues. Filled out from reference TRBV19 and TRBJ2-3, the complete variable domain reads DGGITQSPKYLFRKEGQNVTLSCEQNLNHDAMYWYRQDPGQGLRLIYYSQIVNDFQKGDIAEGYSVSREKKESFPLTVTSAQKNPTAFYLCASSTILAGGKYFGPGTRLTVL.

The chain joins TRBV5-8 to TRBJ2-7; 9 nucleotides line up with TRBD2. Germline CDR1 is SGHTS and CDR2 is YDEGEE. V gave up 4 bases and J gave up 1 base; unmatched junction bases: 6. The CDR3 is made up of 15 amino acids. The CDR3 nucleotides are TGTGCCAGCAGCAGGCGGGGGGGCTCTTCCTACGAGCAGTACTTC. Translating it yields CASSRRGGSSYEQYF.

The V and J genes are TRBV4-1 and TRBJ1-2, with a possible D match to TRBD1 (6 bases). This CDR3 has 15 residues. Germline V gene sequence: CDR1 MGHRA, CDR2 YSYEKL. Trimming cost V 0 bases and J 6 bases, with 14 bases left between them. CDR3 in amino acids: CASSQEVGRGNGYTF. The DNA of the CDR3 is TGCGCCAGCAGCCAAGAGGTGGGAAGGGGGAATGGCTACACCTTC.

This chain connects TRBV9 to TRBJ2-2; 12 bases map to TRBD2. Germline CDR1 SGDLS, CDR2 YYNGEE. This CDR3 contains 16 residues. V shed 3 bases, J shed 8 bases, and the junction held 8 bases outside the gene matches. CDR3 sequence: CASSGRLAGAPGELFF. For the CDR3, the DNA is TGTGCCAGCAGCGGCCGACTAGCGGGGGCTCCTGGGGAGCTGTTTTTT.

V is TRBV7-3 and J is TRBJ1-6; D unresolved. V was pared by 3 bases and J by 7 bases, with 10 bases between. Germline V gene lookup returns CDR1 SGHTA and CDR2 FQGTGA. CDR3 length: 14 amino acids. This chain's CDR3 is CASSLGGINSPLHF. The CDR3 region has the DNA TGTGCCAGCAGCTTGGGAGGAATAAATTCACCCCTCCACTTT.

As regards this clone: Other DNA sequences in this sample translate to the same CDR3. The gene calls are TRBV7-9 and TRBJ1-1; no definite D call. Germline assignment: CDR1 SEHNR and CDR2 FQNEAQ (reference sequence). Trimming pared 1 base from V and 4 bases from J, leaving 10 bases between. This CDR3 contains 14 residues. CDR3 sequence reads: CASSLGGRGTEAFF. The DNA for the CDR3 is TGTGCCAGCAGCTTAGGAGGGCGCGGCACTGAAGCTTTCTTT.

The chain is built from TRBV19 and TRBJ2-3, with D possibly TRBD2 on 6 matching bases. The germline V gene encodes CDR1 LNHDA and CDR2 SQIVND (reference sequence). The CDR3 consists of 14 residues. The V end was cut by 4 bases, the J end by 6 bases, with 14 bases between. CDR3 nucleotide sequence: TGTGCCAGTAGTACCGGGGGTATCCGGGATACGCAGTATTTT. Translation gives CASSTGGIRDTQYF.

This chain joins TRBV29-1 and TRBJ2-1; no firm D call. This CDR3 is 13 amino acids long. V was trimmed by 0 bases and J by 5 bases, leaving 8 bases between them. CDR1 is SQVTM and CDR2 is ANQGSEA in the germline V gene. The CDR3 sequence is CSVEDTSDNEQFF. CDR3 nucleotide sequence: TGCAGCGTTGAAGATACGAGTGACAATGAGCAGTTCTTC.

The rearrangement joins TRBV27 to TRBJ2-1, with 13 bases identical to TRBD2. Trimming removed 5 bases from V and 4 bases from J; junction bases left unmatched: 8. This CDR3 contains 17 residues. In germline, CDR1 is MNHEY, CDR2 SMNVEV (reference sequence). CDR3 amino acids: CASSPQTSGGHYNEQFF. The CDR3 nucleotides are TGTGCCAGCAGTCCCCAGACTAGCGGGGGGCATTACAATGAGCAGTTCTTC.

The J gene is TRBJ1-4, the V gene TRBV7-9; a possible D gene is TRBD1 (5 bases). From germline, CDR1 is SEHNR and CDR2 FQNEAQ (reference sequence). CDR3 size: 15 residues. Trimming stripped 5 bases from V and 7 bases from J, with 17 bases between. The CDR3, as DNA: TGTGCCAGCAGCGTACCGGGCGGGGGAAGTGAAAAACTGTTTTTT. It specifies CASSVPGGGSEKLFF.

A few counts support this clone. The J gene is TRBJ2-7, the V gene TRBV18, with 9 bases fitting TRBD1. Germline V gene lookup returns CDR1 KGHSH and CDR2 LQKENI. V trimming: 3 bases; J trimming: 0 bases; junction bases outside the gene matches: 12. This CDR3 comprises 18 residues. The CDR3 protein is CASSPFDTGTGYSYEQYF. Here the CDR3 DNA reads TGTGCCAGCTCACCTTTCGACACCGGGACAGGGTACTCCTACGAGCAGTACTTC.

A few counts support this clone. The rearrangement links TRBV25-1 to TRBJ1-2, with TRBD1 matching 10 bases. CDR1 is MGHDK and CDR2 is SYGVNS in the germline V gene. V was pared by 6 bases and J by 4 bases, with 5 bases of the junction left unmatched. The CDR3 is made up of 14 amino acids. The CDR3 DNA follows: TGTGCCAGCAGGACAGGGGGCGAAGGCTATGGCTACACCTTC. Its translation is CASRTGGEGYGYTF.

The chain uses TRBV7-3 and TRBJ2-6, with 10 nucleotides matching TRBD1. Looked up from germline, CDR1 is SGHTA and CDR2 is FQGTGA. The CDR3 is 18 amino acids. The trim removed 5 bases at V and 0 bases at J, leaving 7 bases unmatched. The CDR3 reads CASSLKGQGSSGANVLTF. CDR3 coding DNA: TGTGCCAGCAGCCTAAAGGGACAGGGGAGCTCTGGGGCCAACGTCCTGACTTTC. Drawing the rest from reference TRBV7-3 and TRBJ2-6, the complete variable domain is GAGVSQTPSNKVTEKGKYVELRCDPISGHTALYWYRQSLGQGPEFLIYFQGTGAADDSGLPNDRFFAVRPEGSVSTLKIQRTERGDSAVYLCASSLKGQGSSGANVLTFGAGSRLTVL.

The CDR3 protein is CASSSDRASYGYTF. The CDR3 nucleotides read TGTGCCAGCAGTTCCGACAGGGCGTCCTATGGCTACACCTTC. V usage is TRBV2 and J usage is TRBJ1-2; 7 bases align to TRBD1. Germline CDR1 and CDR2: SNHLY and FYNNEI. Trimming took 5 bases from V and 4 from J; bases not matched to a gene: 7. The CDR3 is 14 amino acids.

This clone was found many times. This chain uses TRBV6-6 with TRBJ2-5, with a weak D call TRBD2 (7 bases). The CDR3 is made up of 16 amino acids. CDR1 is MNHNY, CDR2 SVGAGI, per germline (reference sequence). Between the trimmed V and J ends, which lost 4 bases and 2 bases, there was a span of 17 bases. Here the CDR3 DNA reads TGTGCCAGCAGTTTTGGCGGGGGCCGGGGACAAGAGACCCAGTACTTC. Translating gives CASSFGGGRGQETQYF.

The chain has TRBV10-1 and TRBJ1-1; 8 bases fit TRBD1. Germline trimming cut 0 bases from V and 11 bases from J; bases unmatched to any gene: 5. The length of the CDR3 is 13 residues. CDR1 and CDR2 from the germline V gene are WNHNN and SYGVQD (reference sequence). The CDR3 region has the DNA TGCGCCAGCAGTGAGTCGACAGGGGCTCGGGCTTTCTTT. This translates into CASSESTGARAFF.